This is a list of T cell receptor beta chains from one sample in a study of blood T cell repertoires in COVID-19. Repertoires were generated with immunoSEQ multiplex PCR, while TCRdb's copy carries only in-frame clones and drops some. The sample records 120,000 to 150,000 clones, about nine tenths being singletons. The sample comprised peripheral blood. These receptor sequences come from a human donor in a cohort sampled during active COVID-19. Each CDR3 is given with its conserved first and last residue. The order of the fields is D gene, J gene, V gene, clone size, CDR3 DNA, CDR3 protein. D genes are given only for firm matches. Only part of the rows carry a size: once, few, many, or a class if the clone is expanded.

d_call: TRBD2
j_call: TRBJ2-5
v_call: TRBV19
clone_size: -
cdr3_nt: TGTGCCAGTAGTACGGGACTAGCGGGACTAGAGACCCAGTACTTC
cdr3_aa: CASSTGLAGLETQYF

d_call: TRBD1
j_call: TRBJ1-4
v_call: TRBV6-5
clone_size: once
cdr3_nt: TGTGCCAGCAGTACCTACAGGGGGCGGGATGAAAAACTGTTTTTT
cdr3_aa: CASSTYRGRDEKLFF

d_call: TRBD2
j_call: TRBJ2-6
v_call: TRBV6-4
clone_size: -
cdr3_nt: TGTGCCAGCAGTGACTCGGGACTAGAGGCCCTCTCTGGGGCCAACGTCCTGACTTTC
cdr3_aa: CASSDSGLEALSGANVLTF

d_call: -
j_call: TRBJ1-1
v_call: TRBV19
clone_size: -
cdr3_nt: TGTGCCAGTAGTATCTTAGGGGGGAACACTGAAGCTTTCTTT
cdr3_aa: CASSILGGNTEAFF

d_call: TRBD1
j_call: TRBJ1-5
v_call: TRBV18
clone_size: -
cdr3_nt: TGTGCCAGCTCACCCACGCCCGGGACAGGGACCCACATGGGTCAGCCCCAGCATTTT
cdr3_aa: CASSPTPGTGTHMGQPQHF

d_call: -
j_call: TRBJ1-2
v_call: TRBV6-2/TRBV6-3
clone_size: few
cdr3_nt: TGTGCCAGCAGTTACTCGTCAGACAGCGTTGGTGGCTACACCTTC
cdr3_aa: CASSYSSDSVGGYTF

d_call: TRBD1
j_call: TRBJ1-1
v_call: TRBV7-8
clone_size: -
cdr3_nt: TGTGCCAGCAGCTTAACAGGGGGCCAGAACACTGAAGCTTTCTTT
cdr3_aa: CASSLTGGQNTEAFF

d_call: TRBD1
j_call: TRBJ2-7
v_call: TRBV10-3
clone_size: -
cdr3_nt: TGTGCCATCAGGGGGGACAGCTACGAGCAGTACTTC
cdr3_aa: CAIRGDSYEQYF

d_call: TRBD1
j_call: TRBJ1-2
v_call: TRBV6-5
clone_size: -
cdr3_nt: TGTGCCAGCAGTTACGATCCGGGACAGGGAATGAATGGCTACACCTTC
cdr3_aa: CASSYDPGQGMNGYTF

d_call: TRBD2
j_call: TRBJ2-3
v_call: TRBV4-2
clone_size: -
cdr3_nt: TGTGCCAGCAGCCAAGAGAGAAGCGGGGTCAGGAACACAGATACGCAGTATTTT
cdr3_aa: CASSQERSGVRNTDTQYF

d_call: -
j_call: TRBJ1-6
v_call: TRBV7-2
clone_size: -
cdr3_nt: TGTGCCAGCAGCTTAGACAGGTTAAATTCACCCCTCCACTTT
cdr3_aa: CASSLDRLNSPLHF

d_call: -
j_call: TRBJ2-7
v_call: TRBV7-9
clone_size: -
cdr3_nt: TGTGCCAGCAGCCCCGACACCTTCTCCTACGAGCAGTACTTC
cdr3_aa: CASSPDTFSYEQYF

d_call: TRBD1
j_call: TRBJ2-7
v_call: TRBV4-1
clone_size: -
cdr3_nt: TGCGCCAGCAGCCAAGAGGTAGGGACAGTGGACTCCTACGAGCAGTACTTC
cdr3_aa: CASSQEVGTVDSYEQYF

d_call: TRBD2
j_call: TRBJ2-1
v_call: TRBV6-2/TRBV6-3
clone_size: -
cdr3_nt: TGTGCCAGCAGTCGCGGGAGGGCCAGTGGGCAGTTCTTC
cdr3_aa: CASSRGRASGQFF

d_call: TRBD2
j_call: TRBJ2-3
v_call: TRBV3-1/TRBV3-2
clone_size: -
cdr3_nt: TGTGCCAGCAGCCAAAGGGTGTGGGCTAGCGGGACGACAGATACGCAGTATTTT
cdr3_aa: CASSQRVWASGTTDTQYF

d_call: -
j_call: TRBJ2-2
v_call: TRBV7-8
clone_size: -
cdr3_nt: TGTGCCAGCAGCCGACAAAACACCGGGGAGCTGTTTTTT
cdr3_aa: CASSRQNTGELFF

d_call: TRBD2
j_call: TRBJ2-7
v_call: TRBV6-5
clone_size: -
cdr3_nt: TGTGCCAGCAGTTACGCCCGCGGGAGAGGCTACGAGCAGTACTTC
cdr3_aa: CASSYARGRGYEQYF

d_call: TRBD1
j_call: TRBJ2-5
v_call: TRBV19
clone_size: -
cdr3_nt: TGTGCCAGTAGTACCGGGACAGGGGGATTGGAGACCCAGTACTTC
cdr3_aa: CASSTGTGGLETQYF

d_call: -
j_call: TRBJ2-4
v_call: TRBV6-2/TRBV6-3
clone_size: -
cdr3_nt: TGTGCCAGCAGTCCCCGGGGGATAGCCAAAAACATTCAGTACTTC
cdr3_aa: CASSPRGIAKNIQYF

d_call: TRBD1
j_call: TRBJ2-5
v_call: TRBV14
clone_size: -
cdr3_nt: TGTGCCAGCAGCCAAGGGACAGGGGTTGTCGAGACCCAGTACTTC
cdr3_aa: CASSQGTGVVETQYF

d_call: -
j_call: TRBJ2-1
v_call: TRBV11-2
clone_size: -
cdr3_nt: TGTGCCAGCAGCTTAATCGTAGGGGGGGGATACAATGAGCAGTTCTTC
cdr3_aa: CASSLIVGGGYNEQFF

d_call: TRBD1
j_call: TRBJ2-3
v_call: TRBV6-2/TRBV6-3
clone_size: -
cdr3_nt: TGTGCCAGCAGTAGAACCGGGACAGGGGGTTCCACAGATACGCAGTATTTT
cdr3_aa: CASSRTGTGGSTDTQYF

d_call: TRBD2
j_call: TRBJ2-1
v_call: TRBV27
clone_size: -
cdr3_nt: TGTGCCAGCAGGCCTACTAGCGGGAGGGCCAATGAGCAGTTCTTC
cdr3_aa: CASRPTSGRANEQFF

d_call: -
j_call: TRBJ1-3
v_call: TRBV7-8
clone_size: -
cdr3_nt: TGTGCCAGCAGCTCGCACGGCGGGGGGGTCGGCTCTGGAAACACCATATATTTT
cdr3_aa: CASSSHGGGVGSGNTIYF

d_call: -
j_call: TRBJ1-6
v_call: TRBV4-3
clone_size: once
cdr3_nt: TGCGCCAGCAGCCAACTTACGTCCGGGGATTCACCCCTCCACTTT
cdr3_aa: CASSQLTSGDSPLHF

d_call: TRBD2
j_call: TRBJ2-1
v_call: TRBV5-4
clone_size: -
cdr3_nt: TGTGCCAGCAGCCATATAATTAGACTAGCGGGGGCCCCGGAGCAGTTCTTC
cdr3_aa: CASSHIIRLAGAPEQFF

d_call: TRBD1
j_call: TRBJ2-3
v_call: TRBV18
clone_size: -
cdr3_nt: TGTGCCAGCTCACCTAGCGGACAGGGTGGGACAGATACGCAGTATTTT
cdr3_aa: CASSPSGQGGTDTQYF

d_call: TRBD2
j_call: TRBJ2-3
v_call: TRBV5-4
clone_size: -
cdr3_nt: TGTGCCAGCAGCTCGCGAATCGGACTAGCGGGATGGGTTTGGTATTTT
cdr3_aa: CASSSRIGLAGWVWYF

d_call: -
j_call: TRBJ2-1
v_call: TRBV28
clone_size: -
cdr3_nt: TGTGCCAGCAGGTCCCATAGTGAGCAGTTCTTC
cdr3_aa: CASRSHSEQFF

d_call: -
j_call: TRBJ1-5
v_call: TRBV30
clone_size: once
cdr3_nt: TGTGCCTGGAGTGAAGACAGTAGAAATCAGCCCCAGCATTTT
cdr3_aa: CAWSEDSRNQPQHF

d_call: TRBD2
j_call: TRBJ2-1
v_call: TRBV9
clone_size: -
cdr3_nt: TGTGCCAGCAGCGTAGGGGGACTACACTCCTACAATGAGCAGTTCTTC
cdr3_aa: CASSVGGLHSYNEQFF

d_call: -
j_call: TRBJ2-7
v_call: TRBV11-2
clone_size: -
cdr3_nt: TGTGCCAGCACCTCTCCCGGTAAAGGGACATTCGGATCCTACGAGCAGTACTTC
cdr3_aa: CASTSPGKGTFGSYEQYF

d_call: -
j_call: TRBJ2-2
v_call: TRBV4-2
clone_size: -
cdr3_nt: TGTGCCAGCAGCCAAGATAGGAGGGGTGACGGGGAGCTGTTTTTT
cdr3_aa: CASSQDRRGDGELFF

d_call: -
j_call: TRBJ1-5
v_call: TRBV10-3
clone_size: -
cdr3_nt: TGTGCCACCCAAAGTGAAGGGGATCAGCCCCAGCATTTT
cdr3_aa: CATQSEGDQPQHF

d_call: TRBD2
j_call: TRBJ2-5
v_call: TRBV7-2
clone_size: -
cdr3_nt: TGTGCCAGCAGCTGGGGGGGGGTAGCAGATCAAGAGACCCAGTACTTC
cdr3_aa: CASSWGGVADQETQYF

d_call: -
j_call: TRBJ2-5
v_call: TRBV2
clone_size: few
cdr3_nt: TGTGCCAGCAGTTGGGCGTACCAAGAGACCCAGTACTTC
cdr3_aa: CASSWAYQETQYF

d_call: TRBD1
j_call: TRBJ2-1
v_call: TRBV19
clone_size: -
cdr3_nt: TGTGCCAGTAGGTACAGGGGTTCTAATGAGCAGTTCTTC
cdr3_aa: CASRYRGSNEQFF